This T cell receptor beta chain emerged from a study of CD8+CD57+ T cells in acquired aplastic anemia. In the study overall: Sorted cells (CD4+ and CD8+) yielded DNA amounts that averaged about 2.9 ug. Whole-study findings and limits: No significant patient-versus-control difference appeared in CD8+ Simpson's diversity.

CDR3 and TCR beta VDJ profiling relied on genomic DNA as the template. Each CDR3 protein is one row after TCRdb ran MiXCR on the reads. The table records 200,000 or so distinct CDR3 sequences, approximately 48% of them present only once. Turning to this clonotype: Its specificity is unknown.

V lost 1 base and J lost 3, with 12 bases in between. This CDR3 has 15 residues. The germline gives CDR1 MGHDK, CDR2 SYGVNS. Patients selected for sequencing had displayed CD8+CD57+ cell expansion by flow cytometry. Everyone among the patients had severe acquired aplastic anemia. The sequenced sample consisted of sorted CD4+, CD8+, or CD8+CD57+ T cells (not recorded which) from PBMCs. This TCR derives from a human donor with aplastic anemia. The gene calls are TRBV25-1 and TRBJ1-1, with TRBD1 as a possible D gene (6 bases). CDR3: CASSEWGGSYTEAFF. The CDR3 DNA sequence: TGTGCCAGCAGTGAATGGGGGGGCAGCTACACTGAAGCTTTCTTT. The full variable domain, with the rest looked up from reference TRBV25-1 and TRBJ1-1, is EADIYQTPRYLVIGTGKKITLECSQTMGHDKMYWYQQDPGMELHLIHYSYGVNSTEKGDLSSESTVSRIRTEHFPLTLESARPSHTSQYLCASSEWGGSYTEAFFGQGTRLTVV.